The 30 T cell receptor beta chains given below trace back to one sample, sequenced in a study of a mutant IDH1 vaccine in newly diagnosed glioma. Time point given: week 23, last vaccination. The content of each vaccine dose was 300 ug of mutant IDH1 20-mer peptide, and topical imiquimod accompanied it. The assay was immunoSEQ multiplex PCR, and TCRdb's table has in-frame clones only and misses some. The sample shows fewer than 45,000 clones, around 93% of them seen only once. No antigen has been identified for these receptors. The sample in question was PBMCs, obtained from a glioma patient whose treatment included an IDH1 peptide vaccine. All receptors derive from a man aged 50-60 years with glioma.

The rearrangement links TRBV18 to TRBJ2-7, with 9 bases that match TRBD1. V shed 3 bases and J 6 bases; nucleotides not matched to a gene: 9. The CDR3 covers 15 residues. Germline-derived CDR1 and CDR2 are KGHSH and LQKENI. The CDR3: CASSPRGDRGSEQYF. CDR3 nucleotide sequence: TGTGCCAGCTCACCTCGGGGTGACAGGGGGTCCGAGCAGTACTTC.

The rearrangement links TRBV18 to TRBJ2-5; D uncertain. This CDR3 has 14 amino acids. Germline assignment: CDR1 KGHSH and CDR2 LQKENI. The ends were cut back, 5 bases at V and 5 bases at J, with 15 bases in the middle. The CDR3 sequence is CASSSPTESETQYF. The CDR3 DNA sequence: TGTGCCAGCTCATCGCCCACAGAGTCGGAGACCCAGTACTTC.

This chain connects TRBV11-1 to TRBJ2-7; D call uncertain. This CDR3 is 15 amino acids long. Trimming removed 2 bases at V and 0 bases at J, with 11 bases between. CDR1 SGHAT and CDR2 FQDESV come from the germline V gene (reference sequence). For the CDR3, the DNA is TGTGCCAGCAGCTTAAGAGTCACGGACTCCTACGAGCAGTACTTC. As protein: CASSLRVTDSYEQYF.

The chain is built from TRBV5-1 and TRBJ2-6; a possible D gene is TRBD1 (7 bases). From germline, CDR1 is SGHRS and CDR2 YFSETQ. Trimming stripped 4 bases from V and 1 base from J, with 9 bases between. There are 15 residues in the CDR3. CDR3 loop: CASSPGGSGANVLTF. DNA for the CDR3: TGCGCCAGCAGCCCAGGGGGGTCTGGGGCCAACGTCCTGACTTTC.

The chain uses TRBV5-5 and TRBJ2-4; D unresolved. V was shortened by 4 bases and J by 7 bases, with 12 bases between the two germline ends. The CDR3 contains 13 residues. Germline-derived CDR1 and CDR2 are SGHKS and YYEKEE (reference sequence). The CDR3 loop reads CASSPAAGNIQYF. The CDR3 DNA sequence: TGTGCCAGCAGCCCGGCCGCCGGGAACATTCAGTACTTC.

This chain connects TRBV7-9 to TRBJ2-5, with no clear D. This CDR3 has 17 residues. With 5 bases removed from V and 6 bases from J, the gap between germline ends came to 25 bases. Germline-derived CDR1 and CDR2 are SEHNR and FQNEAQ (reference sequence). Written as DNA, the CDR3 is TGTGCCAGCAGCGGGGAATCCCTTTCCGTGATTGTTAAGACCCAGTACTTC. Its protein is CASSGESLSVIVKTQYF.

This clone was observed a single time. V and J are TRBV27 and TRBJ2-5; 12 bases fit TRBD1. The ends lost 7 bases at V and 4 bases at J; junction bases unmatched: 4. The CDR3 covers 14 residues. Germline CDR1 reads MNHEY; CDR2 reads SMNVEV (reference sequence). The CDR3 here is CASKGTGGRETQYF. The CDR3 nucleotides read TGTGCCAGCAAAGGGACAGGGGGCAGAGAGACCCAGTACTTC.

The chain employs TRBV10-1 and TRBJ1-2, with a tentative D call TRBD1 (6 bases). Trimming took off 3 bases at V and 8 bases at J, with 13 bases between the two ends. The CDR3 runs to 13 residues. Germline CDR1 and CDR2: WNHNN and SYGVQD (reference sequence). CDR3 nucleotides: TGCGCCAGCAGTGATGGCAGGGGTTACGGCTACACCTTC. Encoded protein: CASSDGRGYGYTF.

CDR3 nucleotide sequence: TGTGCCAGCAGCTTCTTCACAGCAACTAATGAAAAACTGTTTTTT. This gives the protein CASSFFTATNEKLFF. The V call is TRBV5-6, the J call TRBJ1-4; no firm D call. Germline V gene lookup returns CDR1 SGHDT and CDR2 YYEEEE. This CDR3 is built from 15 residues. V was trimmed by 2 bases and J by 0 bases, leaving 8 bases between them.

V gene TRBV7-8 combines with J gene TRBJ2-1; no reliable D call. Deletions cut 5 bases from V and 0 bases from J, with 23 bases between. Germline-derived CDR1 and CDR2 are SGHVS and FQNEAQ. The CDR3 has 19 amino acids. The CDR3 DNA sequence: TGTGCCAGCAGCGTGCGACGCCCTAAGCACCCTAGCTCCTACAATGAGCAGTTCTTC. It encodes CASSVRRPKHPSSYNEQFF. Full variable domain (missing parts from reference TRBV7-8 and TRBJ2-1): GAGVSQSPRYKVAKRGQDVALRCDPISGHVSLFWYQQALGQGPEFLTYFQNEAQLDKSGLPSDRFFAERPEGSVSTLKIQRTQQEDSAVYLCASSVRRPKHPSSYNEQFFGPGTRLTVL.

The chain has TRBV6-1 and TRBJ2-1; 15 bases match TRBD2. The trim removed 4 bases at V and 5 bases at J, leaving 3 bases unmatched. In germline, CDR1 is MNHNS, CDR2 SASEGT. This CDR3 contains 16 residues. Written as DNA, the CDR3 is TGTGCCAGCAGTGGAGGACTAGCGGGGGGGGACAATGAGCAGTTCTTC. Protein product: CASSGGLAGGDNEQFF.

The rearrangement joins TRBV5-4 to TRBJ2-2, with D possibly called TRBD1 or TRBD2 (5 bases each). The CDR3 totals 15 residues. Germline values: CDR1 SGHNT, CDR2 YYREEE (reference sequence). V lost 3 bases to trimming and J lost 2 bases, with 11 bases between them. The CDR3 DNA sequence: TGTGCCAGCAGCTCGGGACCGATTAACACCGGGGAGCTGTTTTTT. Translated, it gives CASSSGPINTGELFF.

CDR3 coding DNA: TGTGCCAGCAGTGAATGGATCCCGGGGACCTACTACGAGCAGTACTTC. As protein: CASSEWIPGTYYEQYF. This chain connects TRBV6-1 to TRBJ2-7, with D perhaps being TRBD1 or TRBD2 (5 bases each). Trimming left V 2 bases short and J 3 bases short, with 17 bases between. The CDR3 runs 16 residues. Per the germline V gene, CDR1 is MNHNS and CDR2 is SASEGT.

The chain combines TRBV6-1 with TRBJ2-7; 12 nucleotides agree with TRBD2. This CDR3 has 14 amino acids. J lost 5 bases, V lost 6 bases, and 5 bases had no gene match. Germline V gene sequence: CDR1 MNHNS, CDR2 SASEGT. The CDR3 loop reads CASRELAGGHEQYF. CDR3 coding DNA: TGTGCCAGCAGGGAACTAGCGGGGGGCCACGAGCAGTACTTC.

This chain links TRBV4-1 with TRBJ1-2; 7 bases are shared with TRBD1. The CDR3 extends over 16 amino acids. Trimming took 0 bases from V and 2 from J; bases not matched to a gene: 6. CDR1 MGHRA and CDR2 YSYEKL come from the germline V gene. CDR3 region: CASSQDTTGLNYGYTF. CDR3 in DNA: TGCGCCAGCAGCCAAGATACGACAGGGCTAAACTATGGCTACACCTTC.

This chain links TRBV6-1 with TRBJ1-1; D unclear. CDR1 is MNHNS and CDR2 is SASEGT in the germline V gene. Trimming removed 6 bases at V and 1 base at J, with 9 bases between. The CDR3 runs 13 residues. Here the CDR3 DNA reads TGTGCCAGCAGCGGAGAGCGGAACACTGAAGCTTTCTTT. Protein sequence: CASSGERNTEAFF.

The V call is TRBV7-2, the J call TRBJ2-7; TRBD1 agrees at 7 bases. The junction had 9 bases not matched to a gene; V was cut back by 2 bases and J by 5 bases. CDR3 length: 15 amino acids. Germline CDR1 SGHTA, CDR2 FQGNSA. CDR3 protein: CASSLQQGIRHEQYF. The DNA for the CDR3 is TGTGCCAGCAGCTTACAACAGGGGATCAGACACGAGCAGTACTTC.

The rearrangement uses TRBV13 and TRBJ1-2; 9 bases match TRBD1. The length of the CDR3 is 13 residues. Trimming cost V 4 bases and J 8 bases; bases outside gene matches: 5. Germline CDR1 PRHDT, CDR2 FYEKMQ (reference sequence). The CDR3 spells CASSYGTGSGYTF. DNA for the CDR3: TGTGCCAGCAGCTACGGGACAGGGAGCGGCTACACCTTC.

CDR3 DNA sequence: TGCAGCGTTGAGGCGGGGAGATCCTATGGCTACACCTTC. This encodes CSVEAGRSYGYTF. The V and J genes are TRBV29-1 and TRBJ1-2; unclear D gene. The CDR3 extends over 13 amino acids. Trimming took 3 bases from V and 4 from J, leaving 12 bases between them. Looked up from germline, CDR1 is SQVTM and CDR2 is ANQGSEA. The full variable domain, its missing parts supplied by reference TRBV29-1 and TRBJ1-2, is SAVISQKPSRDICQRGTSLTIQCQVDSQVTMMFWYRQQPGQSLTLIATANQGSEATYESGFVIDKFPISRPNLTFSTLTVSNMSPEDSSIYLCSVEAGRSYGYTFGSGTRLTVV.

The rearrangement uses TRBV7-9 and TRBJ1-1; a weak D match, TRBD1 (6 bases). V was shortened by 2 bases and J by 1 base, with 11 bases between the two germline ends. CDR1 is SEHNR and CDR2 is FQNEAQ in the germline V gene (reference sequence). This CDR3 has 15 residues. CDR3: CASSLTGSPNTEAFF. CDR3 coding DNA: TGTGCCAGCAGCTTAACAGGGAGCCCGAACACTGAAGCTTTCTTT.

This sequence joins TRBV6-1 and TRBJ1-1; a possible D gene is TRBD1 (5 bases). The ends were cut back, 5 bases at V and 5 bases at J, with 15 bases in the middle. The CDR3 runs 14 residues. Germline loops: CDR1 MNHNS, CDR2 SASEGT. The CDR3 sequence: CASSPDTSGTEAFF. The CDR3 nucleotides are TGTGCCAGCAGTCCGGACACCTCGGGGACTGAAGCTTTCTTT.

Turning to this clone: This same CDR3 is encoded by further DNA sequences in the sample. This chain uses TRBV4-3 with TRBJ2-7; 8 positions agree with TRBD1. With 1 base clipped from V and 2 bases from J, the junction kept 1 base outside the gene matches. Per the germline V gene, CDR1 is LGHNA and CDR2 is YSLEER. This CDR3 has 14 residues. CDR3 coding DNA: TGCGCCAGCAGCCAAGGGACAGGGACCTACGAGCAGTACTTC. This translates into CASSQGTGTYEQYF.

The CDR3 DNA sequence: TGTGCCAGCGAACCTAGCGGGAGAGGCGAGCAGTTCTTC. It encodes CASEPSGRGEQFF. The chain links TRBV9 to TRBJ2-1, with 10 bases aligning to TRBD2. CDR3 length: 13 residues. Germline CDR1 is SGDLS and CDR2 is YYNGEE. Trimming at V came to 7 bases and at J to 10 bases, leaving 8 bases not matched to a gene. The whole variable domain, filled in from reference TRBV9 and TRBJ2-1, reads DSGVTQTPKHLITATGQRVTLRCSPRSGDLSVYWYQQSLDQGLQFLIQYYNGEERAKGNILERFSAQQFPDLHSELNLSSLELGDSALYFCASEPSGRGEQFFGPGTRLTVL.

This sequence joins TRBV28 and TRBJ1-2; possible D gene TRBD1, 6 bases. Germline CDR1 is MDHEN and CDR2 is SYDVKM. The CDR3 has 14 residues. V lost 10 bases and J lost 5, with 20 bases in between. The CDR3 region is CATGAPRDIYGYTF. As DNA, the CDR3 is TGTGCCACCGGTGCTCCCCGGGACATATATGGCTACACCTTC.

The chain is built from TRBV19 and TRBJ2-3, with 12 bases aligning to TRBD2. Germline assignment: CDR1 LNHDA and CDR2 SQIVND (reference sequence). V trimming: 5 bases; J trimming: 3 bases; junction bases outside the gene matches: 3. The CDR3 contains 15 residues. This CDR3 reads CASSPGTSGTDTQYF. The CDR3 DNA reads TGTGCCAGTAGTCCCGGGACTAGCGGGACAGATACGCAGTATTTT.

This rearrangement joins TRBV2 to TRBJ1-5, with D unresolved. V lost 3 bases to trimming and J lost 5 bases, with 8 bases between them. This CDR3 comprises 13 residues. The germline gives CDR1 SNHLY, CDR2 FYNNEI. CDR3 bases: TGTGCCAGCAGTGAGTTCGGCTATCAGCCCCAGCATTTT. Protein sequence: CASSEFGYQPQHF.

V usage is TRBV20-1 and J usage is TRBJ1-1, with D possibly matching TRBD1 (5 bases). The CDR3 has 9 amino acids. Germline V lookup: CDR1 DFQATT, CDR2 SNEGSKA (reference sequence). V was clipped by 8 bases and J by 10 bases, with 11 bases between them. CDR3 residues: CSPRDGAFF. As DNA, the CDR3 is TGCAGTCCCAGGGACGGAGCTTTCTTT.

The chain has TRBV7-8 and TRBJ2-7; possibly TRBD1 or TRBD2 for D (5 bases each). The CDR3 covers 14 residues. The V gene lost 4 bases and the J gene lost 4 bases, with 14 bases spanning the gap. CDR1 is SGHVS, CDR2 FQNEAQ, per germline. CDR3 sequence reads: CASSYRTDVYEQYF. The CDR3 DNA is TGTGCCAGCAGCTACAGGACTGACGTTTACGAGCAGTACTTC.

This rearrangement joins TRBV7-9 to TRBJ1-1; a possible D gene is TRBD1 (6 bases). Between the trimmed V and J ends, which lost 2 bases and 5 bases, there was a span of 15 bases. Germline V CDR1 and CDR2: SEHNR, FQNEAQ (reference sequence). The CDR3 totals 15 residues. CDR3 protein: CASSLTPTGSTEAFF. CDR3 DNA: TGTGCCAGCAGCTTAACCCCGACAGGTTCGACTGAAGCTTTCTTT.

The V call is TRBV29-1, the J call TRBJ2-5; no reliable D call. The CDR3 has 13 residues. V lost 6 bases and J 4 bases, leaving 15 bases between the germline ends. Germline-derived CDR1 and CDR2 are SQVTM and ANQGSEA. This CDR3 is CSVPAMTGETQYF. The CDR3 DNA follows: TGCAGCGTCCCCGCTATGACGGGAGAGACCCAGTACTTC. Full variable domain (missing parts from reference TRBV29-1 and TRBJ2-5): SAVISQKPSRDICQRGTSLTIQCQVDSQVTMMFWYRQQPGQSLTLIATANQGSEATYESGFVIDKFPISRPNLTFSTLTVSNMSPEDSSIYLCSVPAMTGETQYFGPGTRLLVL.